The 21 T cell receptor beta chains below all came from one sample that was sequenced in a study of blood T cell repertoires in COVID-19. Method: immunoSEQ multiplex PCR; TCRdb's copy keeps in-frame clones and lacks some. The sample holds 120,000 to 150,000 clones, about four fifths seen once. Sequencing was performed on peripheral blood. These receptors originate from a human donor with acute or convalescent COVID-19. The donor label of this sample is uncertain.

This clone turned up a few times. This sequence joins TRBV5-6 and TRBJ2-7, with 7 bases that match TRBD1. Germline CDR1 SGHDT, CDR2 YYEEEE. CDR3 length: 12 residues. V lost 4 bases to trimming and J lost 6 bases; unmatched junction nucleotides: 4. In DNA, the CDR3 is TGTGCCAGCAGCCGACAGGGTAGCGAGCAGTACGTC. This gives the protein CASSRQGSEQYV.

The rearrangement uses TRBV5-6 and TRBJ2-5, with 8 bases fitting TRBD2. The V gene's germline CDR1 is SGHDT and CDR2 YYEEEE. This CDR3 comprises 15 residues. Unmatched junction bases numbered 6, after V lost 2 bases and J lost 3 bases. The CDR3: CASSLNGAGEETQYF. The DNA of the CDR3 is TGTGCCAGCAGCTTAAACGGAGCGGGGGAAGAGACCCAGTACTTC.

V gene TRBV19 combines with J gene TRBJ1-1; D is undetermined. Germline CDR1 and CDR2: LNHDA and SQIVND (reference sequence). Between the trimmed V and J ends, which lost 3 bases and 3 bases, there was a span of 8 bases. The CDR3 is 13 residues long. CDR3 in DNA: TGTGCCAGTAGTATCTTGAGGGACACTGAAGCTTTCTTT. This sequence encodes CASSILRDTEAFF.

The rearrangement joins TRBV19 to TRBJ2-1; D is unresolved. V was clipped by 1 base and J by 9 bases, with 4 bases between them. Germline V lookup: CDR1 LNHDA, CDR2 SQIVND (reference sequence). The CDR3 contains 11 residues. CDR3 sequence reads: CASSIGAEQFF. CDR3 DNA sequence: TGTGCCAGTAGTATAGGGGCTGAGCAGTTCTTC.

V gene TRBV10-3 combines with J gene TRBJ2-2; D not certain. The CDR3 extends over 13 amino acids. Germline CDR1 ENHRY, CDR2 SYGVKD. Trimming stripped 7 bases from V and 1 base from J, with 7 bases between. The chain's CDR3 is CAITEWNTGELFF. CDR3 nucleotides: TGTGCCATCACCGAGTGGAACACCGGGGAGCTGTTTTTT.

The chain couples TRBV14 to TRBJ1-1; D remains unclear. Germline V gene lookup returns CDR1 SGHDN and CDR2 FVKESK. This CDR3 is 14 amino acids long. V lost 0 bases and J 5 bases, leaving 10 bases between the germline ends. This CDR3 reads CASSQDQRGTEAFF. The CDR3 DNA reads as TGTGCCAGCAGCCAAGATCAGCGCGGAACTGAAGCTTTCTTT.

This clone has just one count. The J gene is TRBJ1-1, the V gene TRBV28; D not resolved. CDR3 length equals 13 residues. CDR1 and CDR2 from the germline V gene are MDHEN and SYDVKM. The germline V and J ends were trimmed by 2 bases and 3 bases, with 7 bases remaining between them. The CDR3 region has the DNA TGTGCCAGCAGTTTACGACGGGACACTGAAGCTTTCTTT. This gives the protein CASSLRRDTEAFF. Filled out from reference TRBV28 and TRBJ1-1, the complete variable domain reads DVKVTQSSRYLVKRTGEKVFLECVQDMDHENMFWYRQDPGLGLRLIYFSYDVKMKEKGDIPEGYSVSREKKERFSLILESASTNQTSMYLCASSLRRDTEAFFGQGTRLTVV.

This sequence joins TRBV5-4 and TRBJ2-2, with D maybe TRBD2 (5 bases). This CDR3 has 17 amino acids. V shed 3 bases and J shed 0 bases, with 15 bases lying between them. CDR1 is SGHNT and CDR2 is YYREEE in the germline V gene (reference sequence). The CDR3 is CASSSSSGGANTGELFF. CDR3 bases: TGTGCCAGCAGCTCTTCGAGTGGAGGCGCGAACACCGGGGAGCTGTTTTTT.

The CDR3 nucleotides are TGTGCCAGCAGTGAGACTTCTCTCTACAATGAGCAGTTCTTC. This gives the protein CASSETSLYNEQFF. This sequence joins TRBV6-1 and TRBJ2-1; D is unresolved. In germline, CDR1 is MNHNS, CDR2 SASEGT. The CDR3 covers 14 residues. The V and J ends lost 3 bases and 3 bases respectively, with 9 bases between them.

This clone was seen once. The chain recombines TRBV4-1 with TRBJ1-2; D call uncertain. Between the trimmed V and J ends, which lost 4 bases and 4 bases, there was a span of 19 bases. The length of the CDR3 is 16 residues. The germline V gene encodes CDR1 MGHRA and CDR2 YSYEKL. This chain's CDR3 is CASSPPAGALGYGYTF. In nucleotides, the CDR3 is TGCGCCAGCAGCCCGCCGGCGGGTGCCCTGGGCTATGGCTACACCTTC.

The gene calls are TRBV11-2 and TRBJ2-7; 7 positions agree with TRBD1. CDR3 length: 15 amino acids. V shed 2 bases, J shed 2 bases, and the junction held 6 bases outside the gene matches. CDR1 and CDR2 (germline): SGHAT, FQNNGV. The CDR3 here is CASSLFQQGTYEQYF. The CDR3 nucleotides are TGTGCCAGCAGCTTATTCCAACAGGGGACCTACGAGCAGTACTTC.

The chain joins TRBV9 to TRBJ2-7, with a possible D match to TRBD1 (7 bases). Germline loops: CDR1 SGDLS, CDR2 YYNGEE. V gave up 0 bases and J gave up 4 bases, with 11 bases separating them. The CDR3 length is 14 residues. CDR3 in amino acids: CASSVDAGGYEQYF. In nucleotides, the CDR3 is TGTGCCAGCAGCGTAGACGCAGGGGGGTACGAGCAGTACTTC.

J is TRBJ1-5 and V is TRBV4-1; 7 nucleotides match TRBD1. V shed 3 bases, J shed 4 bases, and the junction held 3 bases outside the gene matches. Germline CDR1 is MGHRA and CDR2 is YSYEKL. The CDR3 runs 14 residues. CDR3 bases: TGCGCCAGCAGCCAGGGGACAGCTAATCAGCCCCAGCATTTT. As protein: CASSQGTANQPQHF.

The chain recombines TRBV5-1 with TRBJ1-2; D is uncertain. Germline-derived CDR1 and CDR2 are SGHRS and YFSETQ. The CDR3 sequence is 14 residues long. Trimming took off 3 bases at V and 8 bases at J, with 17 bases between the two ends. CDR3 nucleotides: TGCGCCAGCAGCTCAAGCCCGGGGTCTAGCGGCTACACCTTC. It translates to CASSSSPGSSGYTF.

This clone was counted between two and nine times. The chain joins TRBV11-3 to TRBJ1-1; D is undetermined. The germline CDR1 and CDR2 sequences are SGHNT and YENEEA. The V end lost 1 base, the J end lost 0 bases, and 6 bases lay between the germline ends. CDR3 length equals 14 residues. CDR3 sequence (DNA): TGTGCCAGCAGCTTAGCGGGGTTGAACACTGAAGCTTTCTTT. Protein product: CASSLAGLNTEAFF.

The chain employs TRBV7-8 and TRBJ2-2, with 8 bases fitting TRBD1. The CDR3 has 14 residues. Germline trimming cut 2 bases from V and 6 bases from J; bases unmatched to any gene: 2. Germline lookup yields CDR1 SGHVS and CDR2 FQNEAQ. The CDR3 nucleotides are TGTGCCAGCAGCTTAACAGGGGGTCCCGGGGAGCTGTTTTTT. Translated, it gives CASSLTGGPGELFF.

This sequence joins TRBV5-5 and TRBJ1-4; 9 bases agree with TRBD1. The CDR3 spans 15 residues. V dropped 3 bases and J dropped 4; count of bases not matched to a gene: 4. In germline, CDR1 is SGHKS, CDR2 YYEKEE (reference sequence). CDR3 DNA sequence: TGTGCCAGCAGCTATACAGGGGGCATTAATGAAAAACTGTTTTTT. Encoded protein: CASSYTGGINEKLFF.

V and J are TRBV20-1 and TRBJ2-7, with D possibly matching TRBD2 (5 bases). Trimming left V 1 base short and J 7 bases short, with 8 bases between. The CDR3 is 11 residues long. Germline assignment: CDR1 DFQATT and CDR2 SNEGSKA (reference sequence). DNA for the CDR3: TGCAGTGCTAGAGGCCGGGGAGAGCAGTACGTC. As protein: CSARGRGEQYV.

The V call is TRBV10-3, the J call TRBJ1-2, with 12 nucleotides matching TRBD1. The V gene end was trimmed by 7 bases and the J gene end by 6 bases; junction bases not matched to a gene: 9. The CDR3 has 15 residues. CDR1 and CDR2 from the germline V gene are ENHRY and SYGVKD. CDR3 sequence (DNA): TGTGCCATCAATGGGGACAGGGGGCAGAGAGATGGCTACACCTTC. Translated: CAINGDRGQRDGYTF.

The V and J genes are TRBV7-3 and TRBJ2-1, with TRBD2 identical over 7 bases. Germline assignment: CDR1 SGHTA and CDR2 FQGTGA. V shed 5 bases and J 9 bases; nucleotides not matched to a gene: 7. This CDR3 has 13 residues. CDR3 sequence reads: CASSTAPGGEQFF. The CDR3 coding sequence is TGTGCCAGCAGCACCGCGCCGGGAGGTGAGCAGTTCTTC.

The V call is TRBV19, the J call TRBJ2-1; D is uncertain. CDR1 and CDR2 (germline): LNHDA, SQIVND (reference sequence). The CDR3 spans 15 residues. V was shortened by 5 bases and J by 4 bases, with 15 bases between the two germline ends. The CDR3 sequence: CASSLTLGPYNEQFF. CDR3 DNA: TGTGCCAGTAGTTTGACACTGGGTCCTTACAATGAGCAGTTCTTC. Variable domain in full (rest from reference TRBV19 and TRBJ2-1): DGGITQSPKYLFRKEGQNVTLSCEQNLNHDAMYWYRQDPGQGLRLIYYSQIVNDFQKGDIAEGYSVSREKKESFPLTVTSAQKNPTAFYLCASSLTLGPYNEQFFGPGTRLTVL.